This T cell receptor (beta chain) was sequenced in a study of blood T cell repertoires in COVID-19. Study information: T cells, B-cell-depleted T cells, or PBMCs provided the cDNA or gDNA that served as material.

The CDR3 has 10 amino acids. Germline CDR1 SEHNR, CDR2 FQNEAQ (reference sequence). Trimming pared 4 bases from V and 7 bases from J, leaving 4 bases between. In the authors' methods: For nucleated cells, counts were estimated from reference gene primer amplification. Repertoires were generated with immunoSEQ multiplex PCR, while TCRdb's copy carries only in-frame clones and drops some. That table gives V, J and clone size, and the DNA gave D and trimming. The repertoire includes around 320,000 clones, around 90% of them detected once, and around 4.5% sits in the top ten. The receptor's source is a woman younger than 30 with acute COVID-19. The material sequenced was PBMCs or T cells enriched from blood (not recorded which). The V and J genes are TRBV7-9 and TRBJ1-2; D is unresolved. CDR3 sequence: CASSSGGYTF. CDR3 nucleotides: TGTGCCAGCAGCTCCGGTGGCTACACCTTC.